This T cell receptor (beta chain) was documented in a study of T cell repertoires in cytomegalovirus infection (dated by TCRdb to about 2019). Broadly, across the study: Peptide stimulations targeted recently identified HLA-C-restricted CMV epitopes, whose presentation resists viral immunomodulation, together with well-studied HLA-B-restricted epitopes. The HLA type of each donor mattered for the analysis, because public TCR beta signatures pointed to carriage of CMV infection along with the matching HLA type.

The sample's treatment or condition label is to be understood as: in vitro stimulation with specific CMV peptide epitopes to enrich CMV-specific T cells. There are a few counts of this clonotype. The antigen it binds to is not known. Within one base of it there is no much larger clone, and no base qualities were kept. Reads for this sample came from an Illumina HiSeq 1500. TCRdb itself trimmed the public reads at Q25 with fastp, ran MiXCR and retained productive beta chains. Entries that share a CDR3 protein sequence are merged under the most common genes and DNA. The sample table holds some 800,000 distinct CDR3 sequences, of which 29% were seen once. Around 13% of the sample belongs to the ten largest clones. As encoded in the germline V gene, CDR1 is MNHNS while CDR2 is SASEGT. V is cut back by 10 bases and J by 5 bases, with 10 bases in the junction unmatched. From its cysteine to its phenylalanine, the CDR3 spans 14 amino acids. Of the read, only the CDR3 DNA is kept; its 42 bases are in frame from base 1.

Overall study results and their limits: The ex vivo response was dominated by HLA-C-restricted CMV-specific TCR beta clonotypes, and the single most frequent clonotype in two of eight donors was supplied by these HLA-C-restricted clonotypes. Cumulative frequency of public TCR beta family members discriminated carriers of CMV infection plus the relevant HLA type in this cohort and an independent roughly 350-donor cohort.

This receptor was identified in a human donor in good health (CMV status not recorded). Some clones in this sample may be carry-over from other donors' samples. The input for sequencing was cultured CD8+ T cells from PBMCs, taken from culture after CMV antigen stimulation. This receptor chain uses TRBV6-1 and TRBJ2-3, with 9 bases in between that match TRBD1. The CDR3 protein: CATLGTGIGDTQYF. The DNA sequence is given as TGTGCCACACTCGGGACAGGGATTGGAGATACGCAGTATTTT.